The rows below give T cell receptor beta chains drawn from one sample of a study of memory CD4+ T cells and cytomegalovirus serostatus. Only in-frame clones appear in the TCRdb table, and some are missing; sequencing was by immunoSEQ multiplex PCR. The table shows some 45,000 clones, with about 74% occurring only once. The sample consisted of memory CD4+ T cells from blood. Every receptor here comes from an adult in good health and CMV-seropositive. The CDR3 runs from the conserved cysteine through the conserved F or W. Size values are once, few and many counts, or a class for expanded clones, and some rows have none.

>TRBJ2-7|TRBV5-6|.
CASSPIDSTYEQYF
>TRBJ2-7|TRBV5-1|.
CASSLLGTGTYEQYF
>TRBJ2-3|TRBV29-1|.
CSVEAHRTDTQYF
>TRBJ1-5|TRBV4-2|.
CASSQGSGGNQPQHF
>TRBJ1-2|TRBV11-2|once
CASSLLGDYGYTF
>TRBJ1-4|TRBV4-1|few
CASSQVWGTRNEKLFF
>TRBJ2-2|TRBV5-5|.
CASSLEPAANTGELFF
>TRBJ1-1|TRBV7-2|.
CASSLAGPHTEAFF
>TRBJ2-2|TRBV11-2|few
CASSLEMVGLAGVTGELFF
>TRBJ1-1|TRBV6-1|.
CASSDTGQGDTEAFF
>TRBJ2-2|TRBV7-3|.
CASSLPTGANTGELFF
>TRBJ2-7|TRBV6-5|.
CASSYRGQGTYEQYF
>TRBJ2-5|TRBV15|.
CATSRDQGTGVETQYF
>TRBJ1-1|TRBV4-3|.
CASSQGQQNTEAFF
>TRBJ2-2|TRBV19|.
CASSINANTGELFF
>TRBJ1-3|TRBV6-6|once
CASKNRDVSGNTIYF
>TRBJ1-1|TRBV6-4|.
CATTPEAFF
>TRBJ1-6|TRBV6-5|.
CASGKWDRRNSPLHF
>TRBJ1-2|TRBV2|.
CASSEGTGSYYGYTF
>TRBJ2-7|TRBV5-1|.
CASSAQTGTHSYEQYF
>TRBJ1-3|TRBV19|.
CASSSGQFRNTIYF
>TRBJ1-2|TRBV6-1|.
CASSPSGAYGYTF
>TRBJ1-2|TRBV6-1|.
CASTATRTGVGYTF
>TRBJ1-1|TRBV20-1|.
CSAPTHTEAFF
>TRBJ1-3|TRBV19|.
CASSIDRTSGNTIYF
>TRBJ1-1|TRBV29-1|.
CSVFGGLNTEAFF
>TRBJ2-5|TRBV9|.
CASSASASGGTERYF
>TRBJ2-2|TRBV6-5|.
CASSPGTSPGELFF
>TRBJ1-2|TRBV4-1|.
CASSQGTGTGGYTF
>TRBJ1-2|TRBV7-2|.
CATSEVLNYGYTF
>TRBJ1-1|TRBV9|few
CASSVGGPLNTEAFF
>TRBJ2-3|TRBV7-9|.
CASSLFTDTDTQYF
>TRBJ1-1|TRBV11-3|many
CASSLGVREKAFF
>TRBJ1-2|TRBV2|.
CAIGTGGAGGYTF
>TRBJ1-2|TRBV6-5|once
CASSGWGAQGYTF
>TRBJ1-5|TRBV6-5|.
CAAGRGGFSNQPQHF
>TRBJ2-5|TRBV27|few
CASSRITGIQETQYF
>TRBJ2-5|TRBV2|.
CASSSRGSGGAMKTQYF
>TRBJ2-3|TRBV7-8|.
CASSTGIIFGTQYF
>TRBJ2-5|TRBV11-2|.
CASRRGRQQETQYF
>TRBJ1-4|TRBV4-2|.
CASSQDQDGGMNEKLFF
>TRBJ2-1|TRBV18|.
CASSRSGTSNEQFF
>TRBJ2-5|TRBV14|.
CASNRGGETQYF
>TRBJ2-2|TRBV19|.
CASSDPMGRRKNTGELFF
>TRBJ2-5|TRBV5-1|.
CASSFNFGGQETQYF
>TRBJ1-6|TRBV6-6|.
CASSYGMSRGGSPLHF
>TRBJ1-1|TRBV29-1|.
CSAQPQGNTEAFF
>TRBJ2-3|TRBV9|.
CASSALGKTGDTDTQYF
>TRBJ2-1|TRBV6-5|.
CASARRDEQFF
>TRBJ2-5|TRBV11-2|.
CASSLAGFRETQYF
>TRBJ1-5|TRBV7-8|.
CASSLGAGNQPQHF
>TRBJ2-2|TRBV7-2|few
CASSSPMVGELFF
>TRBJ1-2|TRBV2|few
CASSVQTGDYGYTF
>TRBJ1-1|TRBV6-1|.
CASRVTSAEAFF
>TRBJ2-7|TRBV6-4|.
CASSERGGRFYEQYF
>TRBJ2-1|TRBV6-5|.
CASSRTSGGSEQFF